This TCR beta chain was documented in a study of blood T cell repertoires in acute mononucleosis (dated by TCRdb to 2020 to 2021). Context from the whole study: Acute-phase samples, representing the primary response, were taken within 2 weeks of symptom onset. During acute infection, mean YVL-BR-specific and GLC-BM-specific cells made up about 2.1% and 1% of blood CD8 T cells. The mean EBV load in blood was roughly 3.8 log10 genome copies per million B cells during acute infection, compared with about 2.4 at convalescence. Study-level results and caveats: The cohort comprised only a few donors, so group averages rested on very few individuals. For BRLF1 (YVL-BR), TCRalpha CDR3 motifs played a dominant role and TCRbeta a minimal role in TCR repertoire selection. Because only a fraction of each donor's blood was analyzed, sampling error might partly account for the low clonotype overlap between the acute and convalescent samples. Although only approximately 8.4% of unique acute clonotypes carried over into convalescence, these persisting clonotypes made up most of the response, and the remainder were seemingly replaced by new, diverse de novo clonotypes.

Comment on this clone: A read error may produce the germline difference seen at one junction end.

Total RNA from at least 8,000 sorted tetramer+ CD8 T cells was reverse transcribed into cDNA for TCR profiling. PCR with primers that anneal to V and J regions amplified CDR3 regions and added unique molecular identifiers to track templates. TCRalpha and TCRbeta chains were profiled using the immunoSEQ platform, including its sequencing and error-correction standards. In the paper's pipeline: Clonal copy numbers were corrected for sequencing and PCR errors, and CDR3s were defined per IMGT conventions. Analysis was restricted to productive rearrangements and performed with immunoSEQ Analyzer versions 2.0 and 3.0, while gene-pairing frequencies underwent further processing in Microsoft Excel. Circos plots were used to display V-J pairings, and MEME together with a custom motifSearch program was used to find CDR3 motifs. The probability of generation of TCR sequences was calculated using the OLGA algorithm. Clonotypes seen at both visits were designated persistent, clonotypes seen only acutely were designated nonpersistent, and clonotypes seen only at convalescence were designated de novo. A public TCR was defined as an amino acid clonotype used by more than one donor. TCRdb took this table from immuneACCESS and kept in-frame rearrangements with V and J called. Such tables lack part of the clones; where checked against another copy, unresolved V genes explain under half of the gap, and the rest is unexplained. V, J and clone size derive from that table, while D and trimming were established from the DNA sequence. This sample is represented by over 2,000 clones; 29% of them were singletons. The ten biggest clones cover approximately 43% of the sample.

The time point label on this specimen signifies: acute infectious mononucleosis, at clinical presentation within 2 weeks of symptom onset (visit 1). Over the course of primary infection, this study followed CD8 T cell responses against two immunodominant EBV epitopes, BRLF1 109 (YVL-BR) and BMLF1 280 (GLC-BM). Primary EBV infection was indicated by a positive serum heterophile antibody test and EBV viral capsid antigen-specific IgM. Magnetic positive selection (MACS) was first used to enrich total CD8 T cells from PBMCs. Live CD3+ CD8+ tetramer+ cells were sorted on a FACSAria III to over 85% purity. A PE-conjugated tetramer loaded with the BRLF1 109-117 peptide was used to sort the cells. Directly ex vivo after tetramer sorting, the TCR repertoires of EBV epitope-specific CD8 T cells were deep-sequenced at acute infection and at convalescence. The donors were three individuals between 18 and 29 years old who had clinical acute infectious mononucleosis along with laboratory evidence of primary EBV infection. Heparinized peripheral blood was drawn at clinical presentation with mononucleosis symptoms and was drawn again about 6 months later. Ficoll-Paque density gradient centrifugation was used to isolate PBMCs.

The CDR3, from cysteine to phenylalanine, totals 16 residues. This entry keeps only the CDR3 DNA: 48 bases, framed from base 1. Looking up the germline V gene (reference sequence) yields CDR1 MNHEY and CDR2 SMNVEV. This TCR was recovered from a woman under 30 with infectious mononucleosis caused by EBV. The rearrangement joined TRBV27 to TRBJ1-1; TRBD1 might be the D gene, on 5 matching bases. Sequencing was performed on EBV YVL epitope tetramer+ CD8+ T cells sorted from PBMCs, taken during acute infectious mononucleosis. Per the publication, the cell subset or site label means: CD8 T cells binding a tetramer with EBV BRLF1 109-117 peptide (YVL-BR). The encoded CDR3 is CASSFLRQTMNTEAFF. The DNA sequence is given as TGTGCAAGCAGTTTTCTAAGACAGACAATGAACACTGAAGCTTTCTTT.